The entry below describes one T cell receptor beta chain. The table lists this clone with a few counts. What this receptor recognizes is not known. No base quality information exists; no much larger clone differs at one position. Libraries were built with the immunoSEQ multiplex PCR assay. A mixture of 60 forward primers for TCR Vbeta segments and 13 reverse primers for TCR Jbeta segments was used in the multiplex PCR. The CDR3 region of rearranged TCR beta genes was amplified from genomic DNA with a multiplex PCR assay. The amplified TCR beta libraries were sequenced on the Illumina HiSeq System as 87-base-pair reads. Per the source publication's procedure: A later analysis tallied around 82 million unique TCR beta chains across the approximately 670 repertoires, and around 10 million of those chains were shared by two or more donors. To remove PCR and sequencing errors, raw reads were error-corrected and collapsed into unique sequences using a nearest-neighbor algorithm that merged closely related sequences. Alignment of CDR3 sequences to IMGT reference sequences was used to assign V, D and J gene segments. For a sequence to be retained, a match of at least six nucleotides to both a V gene segment and a J gene segment was required. Rearrangements were classified as productive when the CDR3 lacked stop codons and remained in frame with V and J, and all other rearrangements were classified as non-productive. CDR3 was defined by IMGT convention, running from the second conserved V-encoded cysteine to the conserved J-encoded phenylalanine. In an earlier analysis of 500 to 650 of the donors, sequences lacking an unambiguous match to a single V gene segment were excluded. In an earlier analysis of 450 to 700 of the donors, V segments were called functional above 56.7% productive rearrangements and were called segregating when the between-donor standard deviation exceeded 5%. A statistical classification framework was developed to diagnose cytomegalovirus status using the catalog of TCR beta chain sequences. In a later analysis, V and J genes were assigned by comparing TCR nucleotide sequences against IMGT/GENE-DB human TR gene sequences. In a later analysis, CDR3 sequences and most-parsimonious VDJ recombination scenarios were assigned using the TCRdist pipeline. In a later analysis, each TCR beta chain was defined by its CDR3 amino acid sequence together with its V-gene family, and reads lacking a unique V-gene family were excluded. In a later analysis, 450 to 600 highly shared, low-generation-probability nucleotide sequences were removed to address suspected cross-contamination and a sequencing artifact. For each public chain, a later analysis derived a clonal expansion index from normalized ranks of inferred template counts within each repertoire. In a later analysis, generation probabilities were computed with a VDJ recombination model fitted to out-of-frame rearrangements, and the resulting probabilities were checked against IGoR. A later analysis scored TCR-TCR, TCR-HLA and TCR-CMV co-occurrence with hypergeometric tests, applying a repertoire-size bias correction to TCR pairs. False discovery rates were estimated in a later analysis by permuting HLA or CMV assignments 20 times. In a later analysis, co-occurring TCRs were grouped using DBSCAN, with TCRdist sequence similarity added in when clustering inside HLA-allele-positive subsets. For co-occurrence clustering, repertoires with fewer than 30,000 or more than 120,000 public chains were excluded, along with about five repertoires with anomalous nucleotide sharing. What TCRdb holds here is the immuneACCESS table cut down to in-frame rearrangements. Part of the clones is not present; checked against another copy, under half of the missing clones reflect an unresolved V gene, and the others are unexplained. V and J calls and clone size are given by that table; D and trimming were obtained from the DNA. The sample profile shows roughly 150,000 clones; 9.7% of them were found once. The ten largest clonotypes hold 1.8% of the sample.

The cohort comprised 550 to 700 healthy bone marrow donors. At the time of sampling, all cohort members were nominally healthy, though unrecorded immune exposures were likely present. The donor tested CMV seronegative and was one of the 352 seronegative cohort members. A peripheral blood sample was provided by each donor, and peripheral blood mononuclear cells were used for TCR beta sequencing. The Qiagen DNeasy Blood Extraction Kit was used to extract genomic DNA from the blood cell samples. The sample belongs to a study of cytomegalovirus exposure and HLA in healthy donors (dated by TCRdb to 2016 to 2017). Describing the broader study: An earlier analysis of a few hundred of the donors reported approximately 300 Gb of sequence data and around 120 million unique TCR beta sequences obtained from 180 million or so T cells. Typing coverage differed by locus: A, B, C, DRB1 and DQB1 were typed in roughly 620-630 donors, DQA1 in 500 to 550, DPA1 in some 570, and DPB1 in roughly 450. In the later analysis, no new phenotypic data were used to find candidate immune exposures; instead, reliance was placed on TCR beta sequences and their occurrence across donors. To decide whether each TCR beta V gene segment behaved as functional or pseudogenic, an earlier analysis of 587 of the donors relied on high-throughput TCR beta sequencing. Using immunosequencing, the study profiled T cell repertoires from 500 to 800 subjects and related those repertoires to cytomegalovirus serostatus. An early release covering roughly 580 HLA-typed donors comprised roughly 300 gigabases of sequencing data and approximately 85 million unique TCR sequences. A later genetic analysis took genome-wide SNP genotypes for about three fifths of the roughly 670 donors and used that subset as a discovery cohort. Of the roughly 390 genotyped donors, roughly 76% were placed in the genetic ancestry cluster associated with self-reported Caucasian donors. To predict cytomegalovirus infection status, the study brought together high-throughput TCR immunosequencing, statistical association of individual TCRs with disease status, and machine learning. Among several hundred genotyped donors of the cohort, an average of approximately 220,000 unique TCR beta nucleotide sequences was sequenced per donor, of which roughly 18% were non-productive. Besides the first cohort of 550 to 750 subjects, a separate validation cohort made up of 120 different subjects was used. In a later analysis, previously published TCR beta repertoires from hundreds of donors were re-analyzed and high-resolution HLA genotyping was added so that TCR occurrence patterns could be studied. Donor age, sex, ethnicity and CMV serostatus were compiled together with the repertoire data. Several DR-DQ haplotypes were treated as single units for association and clustering because of strong linkage in the cohort. Both class I and class II loci were covered by HLA typing, at four-digit resolution. The study aimed to test whether signatures of past pathogen exposure could be identified by cataloging public T cell receptors. Every discovery cohort repertoire had been produced on one sequencing platform.

As encoded in the germline V gene, CDR1 is SGHTA while CDR2 is FQGNSA. Trimming removed 5 bases from V and 3 bases from J; the gene matches leave 16 bases unexplained. From cysteine to phenylalanine, the CDR3 is 17 amino acids long. The sequence is cut down to CDR3 DNA, 51 bases in frame from base 1. Overall results and qualifications from the work: In a later genetic analysis, a missense DCLRE1C variant was associated with V-gene and J-gene trimming of TCR beta chains, and the association was replicated in an independent cohort. Three of the identified cytomegalovirus-associated TCR beta chains were confirmed in vitro to be specific for cytomegalovirus antigens. The authors suggested that the approach could potentially be extended to other disease states and immunological phenotypes. Over 15 rarely observed V segments, including chromosome 9 orphons, were excluded from the earlier analysis of approximately 500 of the donors because counts were too low. A later analysis found that TCR association rates varied across HLA loci, with DRB1 alleles showing the most associated TCRs and HLA-C alleles the fewest. Most TCR sequences were observed very rarely across donors, whereas some public TCRs were present in many individuals. This cohort had only TCR beta chains sequenced, and the lack of alpha or paired-chain data limited which features could be detected. A total of about 180 TCR beta chains were listed by the study as associated with cytomegalovirus. Most CMV-associated TCR beta chains appeared to be HLA-restricted in a later analysis, and the HLA associations seemed to be driven largely by CMV exposure. In an earlier analysis of fewer than 750 of the donors, most TCR beta V segments were observed in productive rearrangements about 90% or about 30% of the time, broadly matching IMGT annotations. Cytomegalovirus status was reported to be diagnosed by the classifier with high specificity and sensitivity in both the original and validation cohorts. A later genetic analysis reported fewer N-insertions in productive TCRs among donors in an Asian-associated ancestry cluster than the approximately 670-donor mean. A further reported finding was that TCR beta sequences accurately predicted the HLA-A and HLA-B alleles for most subjects in the first cohort. The only immune exposure information available for the cohort was CMV serostatus. Some IMGT-functional V segments, including TRBV6-2 and TRBV6-3, could not be told apart with the 87-base-pair reads, so those segments were excluded. In a later analysis, HLA-associated TCR beta chains showed more clonal expansion and lower generation probabilities than non-associated chains that were equally common. The presence/absence analyses assumed that sequencing depth was roughly uniform across donors, and that assumption may not be true. Linkage disequilibrium might explain the correlated functional status among segregating V segments, but an unknown experimental factor could not be excluded. At a false discovery rate of 0.05, a later analysis linked about 17,000 TCR beta sequences to specific HLA alleles. Assigning TCR associations to individual alleles was difficult when HLA alleles, especially DR and DQ, strongly co-occurred. A group of highly shared sequence variants was considered likely to be a technical artifact of the sequencing pipeline. A later analysis reported that several top co-occurrence clusters appeared linked to parvovirus B19, influenza, CMV and Epstein-Barr virus. Because some donors lacked HLA typing at each locus, the association tests relied only on the typed subset.

The clonotype comes from a man aged 50 or older in good health and CMV-seronegative. The material sequenced was PBMCs. The chain links TRBV7-2 with TRBJ2-7; TRBD2 aligns with 7 central bases. The CDR3 has the sequence CASSLDSGTKNLYEQYF. The DNA is TGTGCCAGCAGCCTAGATTCCGGGACTAAGAACCTCTACGAGCAGTACTTC. Supplemented by the reference TRBV7-2 and TRBJ2-7 proteins around the CDR3, the complete variable domain is GAGVSQSPSNKVTEKGKDVELRCDPISGHTALYWYRQSLGQGLEFLIYFQGNSAPDKSGLPSDRFSAERTGGSVSTLTIQRTQQEDSAVYLCASSLDSGTKNLYEQYFGPGTRLTVT.